These 17 T cell receptor beta chains share one sample of origin, sequenced in a study of T cells in Graves' hyperthyroidism and ophthalmopathy. Researchers took RNA transcripts and amplified the TCR beta CDR3 regions from them. Using the HTBI primer set, a first-round RT-PCR was run on the TCR CDR3. TCRdb recomputed calls from the multiplex PCR reads with MiXCR, one row per CDR3 protein. The sample includes around 480,000 distinct CDR3 sequences, approximately 15% of them seen just once. The sequenced sample was blood. The origin of the receptors is a woman aged 18-29 years with Graves' hyperthyroidism.

This clonotype has at least ten counts. This chain uses TRBV12-3 or TRBV12-4 with TRBJ2-7; TRBD2 agrees at 7 bases. The CDR3 totals 16 residues. V lost 1 base to trimming and J lost 3 bases; unmatched junction nucleotides: 9. DNA of the CDR3: TGTGCCAGCAGTTTAGGGGGTGGCGGGAGAGGCTACGAGCAGTACTTC. Protein sequence: CASSLGGGGRGYEQYF.

This chain uses TRBV5-8 with TRBJ1-2; TRBD1 aligns across 9 bases. The V gene's germline CDR1 is SGHTS and CDR2 YDEGEE. The CDR3 runs to 15 residues. V trimming: 2 bases; J trimming: 3 bases; junction bases outside the gene matches: 5. In nucleotides, the CDR3 is TGTGCCAGCAGCTTCCTCGGACAGGGGCACTATGGCTACACCTTC. It translates to CASSFLGQGHYGYTF.

As regards this clonotype: A much larger clone differs from this one at a single base, so this may be a read error. J is TRBJ1-2 and V is TRBV27, with TRBD1 matching over 7 bases. CDR3 size: 13 residues. CDR1 is MNHEY, CDR2 SMNVEV, per germline (reference sequence). With V trimmed by 5 bases and J by 12 bases, 12 bases remained unmatched. The CDR3 DNA reads as TGTGCCAGCAGTCACGACAGGGTCGGCGACCACACCTTC. Translated: CASSHDRVGDHTF.

This clonotype was seen a single time. A much larger clone lies a single base off, so this may be a read error. The V call is TRBV12-3 or TRBV12-4, the J call TRBJ2-6; D is undetermined. V was shortened by 6 bases and J by 3 bases, with 9 bases between the two germline ends. The CDR3 is 14 residues long. CDR3 sequence reads: CASSPGFGANVLTF. CDR3 coding DNA: TGTGCCAGCAGCCCTGGGTTTGGGGCCAACGTCCTGACTTTC.

The CDR3 DNA follows: TGTGCCAGCAGTGAGGGGAGCGGGAGTCAGGACGAGCAGTACTTC. Protein sequence: CASSEGSGSQDEQYF. The genes are TRBV9 and TRBJ2-7, with 8 bases fitting TRBD2. CDR1 SGDLS and CDR2 YYNGEE come from the germline V gene. The CDR3 runs 15 residues. J gave up 5 bases and V 5 bases, and 12 bases lay outside the gene matches.

This clonotype was recorded at least ten times. J is TRBJ2-3 and V is TRBV27, with 15 bases matching TRBD2. The J segment lost 3 bases and the V segment lost 3 bases, leaving 4 bases of the junction unmatched. The length of the CDR3 is 17 residues. Looked up from germline, CDR1 is MNHEY and CDR2 is SMNVEV (reference sequence). CDR3 sequence (DNA): TGTGCCAGCAGTTTTTGGACTAGCGGGAGGGGTACAGATACGCAGTATTTT. Its protein product is CASSFWTSGRGTDTQYF.

This clonotype showed up many times. This rearrangement joins TRBV20-1 to TRBJ2-1, with TRBD1 matching 10 bases. The V and J ends lost 3 bases and 0 bases, in that order; junction bases with no gene match: 2. Germline V gene data show CDR1 as DFQATT and CDR2 as SNEGSKA (reference sequence). CDR3 length: 15 residues. The CDR3 region has the DNA TGCAGTGCTAGGGGGGACAGGGGCTCCTACAATGAGCAGTTCTTC. It translates to CSARGDRGSYNEQFF.

This clonotype was seen many times. The V and J genes are TRBV12-3 or TRBV12-4 and TRBJ2-1; D might be TRBD2 (6 bases). Trimming took 7 bases from V and 9 from J, leaving 22 bases between them. CDR3 size: 15 residues. CDR3 bases: TGTGCCAGCACCTATGGTGCCGGGAGAAGAGTTGAGCAGTTCTTC. Translation: CASTYGAGRRVEQFF.

This clonotype has a count of ten or more. The rearrangement links TRBV2 to TRBJ2-5; possible D gene TRBD1, 6 bases. V lost 5 bases, J lost 4 bases, and 14 bases lay in between. Germline lookup yields CDR1 SNHLY and CDR2 FYNNEI. The CDR3 length is 14 residues. The CDR3 DNA sequence: TGTGCCAGCAGTCTTCTGGCACAGGGAGAGACCCAGTACTTC. This translates into CASSLLAQGETQYF.

This clonotype occurred many times. The genes are TRBV29-1 and TRBJ1-1; D remains unclear. Germline CDR1 and CDR2: SQVTM and ANQGSEA. The CDR3 totals 15 residues. Trimming shortened V by 3 bases and J by 0 bases, and 14 bases separated the two germline ends. CDR3 DNA sequence: TGCAGCGTTGACCCGGGCCTGAAGATGAACACTGAAGCTTTCTTT. This translates into CSVDPGLKMNTEAFF.

This chain connects TRBV12-3 or TRBV12-4 to TRBJ1-1; the D gene is possibly TRBD1 (5 bases). V lost 2 bases, J lost 1 base, and 17 bases lay in between. The CDR3 consists of 17 residues. CDR3: CASSLFPQGPPNTEAFF. CDR3 DNA sequence: TGTGCCAGCAGTTTATTCCCGCAGGGACCTCCGAACACTGAAGCTTTCTTT.

This clonotype was seen at least ten times. The V and J genes are TRBV14 and TRBJ2-5; D is unclear. Germline V gene lookup returns CDR1 SGHDN and CDR2 FVKESK. There are 14 residues in the CDR3. Deletions cut 4 bases from V and 1 base from J, with 10 bases between. CDR3 DNA sequence: TGTGCCAGCAGCCCTATAGGTTTCCAAGAGACCCAGTACTTC. As protein: CASSPIGFQETQYF.

This clonotype was detected ten times or more. The chain joins TRBV12-3 or TRBV12-4 to TRBJ1-6; perhaps TRBD1 as D (5 bases). Trimming pared 2 bases from V and 7 bases from J, leaving 12 bases between. The CDR3 extends over 15 amino acids. The CDR3 sequence is CASSLRGSANSPLHF. The CDR3 DNA reads as TGTGCCAGCAGTTTAAGGGGTTCTGCGAATTCACCCCTCCACTTT.

This clonotype showed up just a few times. The genes are TRBV24-1 and TRBJ2-7; perhaps TRBD2 as D (6 bases). The CDR3 is 16 residues long. The germline V gene encodes CDR1 KGHDR and CDR2 SFDVKD. The DNA for the CDR3 is TGTGCCACCAGTGATCCCGGACCCGGGACTTCCTTCGAGCAGTACGTC. Its protein product is CATSDPGPGTSFEQYV.

The J gene is TRBJ1-1, the V gene TRBV29-1; no reliable D call. The CDR3 has 13 residues. Germline V gives CDR1 SQVTM, CDR2 ANQGSEA. Trimming pared 1 base from V and 5 bases from J, leaving 11 bases between. CDR3 sequence reads: CSVEAGGGTEAFF. The CDR3, as DNA: TGCAGCGTTGAAGCTGGAGGAGGGACTGAAGCTTTCTTT. The full variable domain, completed using reference TRBV29-1 and TRBJ1-1, is SAVISQKPSRDICQRGTSLTIQCQVDSQVTMMFWYRQQPGQSLTLIATANQGSEATYESGFVIDKFPISRPNLTFSTLTVSNMSPEDSSIYLCSVEAGGGTEAFFGQGTRLTVV.

At least ten counts were recorded for this clonotype. The genes are TRBV3-1 and TRBJ1-2, with D hard to call. The CDR3 sequence is 13 residues long. Germline assignment: CDR1 LGHDT and CDR2 YNNKEL (reference sequence). V was shortened by 5 bases and J by 3 bases, with 10 bases between the two germline ends. The CDR3 reads CASSRRRDYGYTF. As DNA, the CDR3 is TGTGCCAGCAGCAGAAGGCGGGACTATGGCTACACCTTC.

In this sample, this clonotype turned up a few times. V gene TRBV4-1 combines with J gene TRBJ2-2; perhaps TRBD2 as D (5 bases). The germline V gene has CDR1 MGHRA and CDR2 YSYEKL. With 3 bases removed from V and 6 bases from J, the gap between germline ends came to 11 bases. The CDR3 totals 14 residues. Written as DNA, the CDR3 is TGCGCCAGCAGCCAGGATACTAGAGCCGGGGAGCTGTTTTTT. Residues: CASSQDTRAGELFF.